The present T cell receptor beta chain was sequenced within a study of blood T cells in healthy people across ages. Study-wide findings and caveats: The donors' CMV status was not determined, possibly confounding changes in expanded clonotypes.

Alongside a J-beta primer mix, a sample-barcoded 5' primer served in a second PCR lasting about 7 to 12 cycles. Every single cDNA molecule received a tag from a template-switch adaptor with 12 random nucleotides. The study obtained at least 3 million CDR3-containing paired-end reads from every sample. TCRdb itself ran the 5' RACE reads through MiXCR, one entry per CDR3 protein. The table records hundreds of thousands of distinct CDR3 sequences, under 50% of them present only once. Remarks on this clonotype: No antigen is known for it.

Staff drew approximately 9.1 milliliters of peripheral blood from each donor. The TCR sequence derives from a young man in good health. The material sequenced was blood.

The CDR3 DNA reads as TGTGCCAGCAGTGAGTGGGGGACAGGGGACAATGAGCAGTTCTTC. Its protein is CASSEWGTGDNEQFF. The rearrangement uses TRBV6-1 and TRBJ2-1, with 10 bases that match TRBD1. The CDR3 extends over 15 amino acids. The germline gives CDR1 MNHNS, CDR2 SASEGT. The junction had 4 bases not matched to a gene; V was cut back by 3 bases and J by 5 bases.